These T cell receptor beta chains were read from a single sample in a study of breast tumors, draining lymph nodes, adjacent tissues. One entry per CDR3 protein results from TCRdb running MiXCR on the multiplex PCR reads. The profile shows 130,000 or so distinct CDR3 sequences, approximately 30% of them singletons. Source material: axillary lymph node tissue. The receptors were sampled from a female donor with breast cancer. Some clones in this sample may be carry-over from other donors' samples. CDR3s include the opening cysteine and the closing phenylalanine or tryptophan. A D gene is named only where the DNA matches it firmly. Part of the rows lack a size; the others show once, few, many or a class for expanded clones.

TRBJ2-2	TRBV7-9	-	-	TGTGCCAGCAGCCCCTCCCTTGGAGCCACCGGGGAGCTGTTTTTT	CASSPSLGATGELFF
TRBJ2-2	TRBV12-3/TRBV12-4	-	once	TGTGCCAGCAGTTTAGGACAGGGAGGGAGCGGGGAGCTGTTTTTT	CASSLGQGGSGELFF
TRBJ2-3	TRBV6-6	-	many	TGTGCCAGCAGTTACTCGATGGGCGGGTTAGTAGATACGCAGTATTTT	CASSYSMGGLVDTQYF
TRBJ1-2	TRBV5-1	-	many	TGCGCCAGCAGCTTGGGGACTTACTATGGCTACACCTTC	CASSLGTYYGYTF
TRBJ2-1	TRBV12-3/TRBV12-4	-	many	TGTGCCAGCAGTTTAGTCCGGACTGGGGAGCAGTTCTTC	CASSLVRTGEQFF
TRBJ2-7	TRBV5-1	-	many	TGCGCCAGCAGGCTCACCAACAGGCGCACCTACGAGCAGTACTTC	CASRLTNRRTYEQYF
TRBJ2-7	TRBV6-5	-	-	TGTGCCAGCAGTCATAGGTCCCACGGCTACGAGCAGTACTTC	CASSHRSHGYEQYF
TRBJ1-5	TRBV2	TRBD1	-	TGTGCCAGCAGTGAAAAGCCCCAAGGGAGCGGGGGGACAGGCAATCAGCCCCAGCATTTT	CASSEKPQGSGGTGNQPQHF
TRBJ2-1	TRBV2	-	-	TGTGCCAGCAGTGAACTATTCAATGAGCAGTTCTTC	CASSELFNEQFF
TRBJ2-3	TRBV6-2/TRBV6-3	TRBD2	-	TGTGCCAGCGCCCTGACTAGCGGGTTTGCAGATACGCAGTATTTT	CASALTSGFADTQYF
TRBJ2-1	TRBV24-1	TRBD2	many	TGTGCCACCAGTAGCGGGGGCCACAATGAGCAGTTCTTC	CATSSGGHNEQFF
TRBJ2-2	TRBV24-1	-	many	TGTGCCACCAGTGCCGTGCCCGGGGAGCTGTTTTTT	CATSAVPGELFF
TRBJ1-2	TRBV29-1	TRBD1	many	TGCAGCGTTGCCCCGACAGGGGGCTTCGGCTACACCTTC	CSVAPTGGFGYTF
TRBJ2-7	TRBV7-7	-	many	TGTGCTAGCAGCTTATCTACCGGGAGTTCCTACGAGCAGTACTTC	CASSLSTGSSYEQYF